This T cell receptor beta chain derives from a study of monozygotic twins with inflammatory bowel disease (dated by TCRdb to about 2019). Study-wide context: In total, 30 or so monozygotic twin pairs made up the full study: 19 Danish pairs, all IBD-discordant, plus nine German pairs, of which four were IBD-concordant and five were IBD-discordant. Within discordant pairs, disease-associated traits were sought mainly by comparing IBD patients with their genetically identical healthy co-twins. Each individual had, on average, about 151 000 unique TCRalpha sequences and 181 000 unique TCRbeta sequences available for analysis. Results and caveats for the whole study, not just this receptor: Because patients received different immunosuppressive treatments, the repertoires may have picked up extra background noise and variability between individuals. IBD patients had lower TCRbeta repertoire diversity, measured by the inverse Simpson index, than their healthy co-twins. Repertoire similarity did not differ between concordant and discordant twins, which could be due to limited statistical power. The analysis was unable to tell different T cell subtypes apart. The results gave no support for a single strong signal or clonotype linked to IBD. Fewer clonotypes were shared with other individuals by IBD patients than by healthy twins, most markedly in patients showing signs of disease activity.

As concerns this clonotype: The antigen it binds to is not known.

From the cysteine up to the phenylalanine, the CDR3 has a length of 15 residues. No coding sequence is recorded. From each donor, a roughly 2.5 ml peripheral blood sample was drawn into PAXgene tubes and stored at -80 degrees C. Without T cell sorting, total RNA was isolated from whole blood using the PAXgene blood miRNA kit on an automated QIAcube. Deep TCRalpha and TCRbeta repertoire profiling with unique molecular barcoding was performed on peripheral blood of monozygotic twin pairs concordant or discordant for inflammatory bowel disease. Smoking habits were recorded for all twin pairs, with individuals classified as current, former or never smokers. The library was produced with 5' RACE. Preparation of each TCR library used approximately 4,000 ng of total RNA. cDNA was synthesized with SMARTScribe reverse transcriptase in eight separate reactions per sample. During cDNA synthesis, unique molecular identifiers containing a 6-nucleotide sample barcode were introduced by template switching. Two nested PCRs of roughly 16 and 10 cycles amplified the TCRalpha and TCRbeta cDNA, and bead purification followed each PCR. Before amplification, the cDNA was both treated with uracil DNA-glycosylase and purified with the QIAquick PCR purification kit. The second PCR was the step at which Illumina TruSeq-compatible adapters and sample-specific barcodes were added. Library quality and concentration were assessed using TapeStation and Qubit, and approximately 5 ng of each library was pooled. Sequencing of pooled libraries was carried out on an Illumina HiSeq2500 single-index Rapid Run using 2 x 100 bp reads and custom sequencing primers. The paper's data handling went like this. PCR and sequencing errors were corrected by UMI-based consensus assembly using MiGEC version 1.2.6. MiXCR version 2.1.1 handled V(D)J alignment, clonotype assembly and CDR3 extraction. Normalisation of gene usage, clonotype sharing and MAIT/NKT TCR abundance was achieved by analysing the top 1000, 10 000 and 20 000 clonotypes per sample. Diversity was computed as the inverse Simpson index with the vegan R package after downsampling to 27 000 UMIs. Statistical testing used paired Mann-Whitney U tests on the discordant twin pairs and applied Benjamini-Hochberg correction for multiple testing. TCRdb reprocessed the public reads and reports one entry per CDR3 protein sequence, without DNA. TCRdb, rather than the study authors, made the V and J calls. The data table for this sample lists some 210,000 distinct CDR3 sequences. The biggest ten clones account for approximately 1.6% of the sample.

This sequence uses TRBV12-3 or TRBV12-4 and TRBJ1-1. What was sequenced was blood. The receptor's source is a human donor with ulcerative colitis or Crohn's disease, or a healthy co-twin of an affected twin (not recorded which). The CDR3 is CASSNYRTGNTEAFF.